Given below is one T cell receptor (beta chain) in context. What it recognizes is unknown. The data stem from a study of cytomegalovirus exposure and HLA in healthy donors. Study-level findings and limits: Later work found that TCR association rates differed between HLA loci; DRB1 had the most and HLA-C the fewest.

CDR1 and CDR2 (germline): SGDLS, YYNGEE. V dropped 0 bases and J dropped 0 bases, with 12 bases sitting between them. The length of the CDR3 is 16 residues. Primers included in the PCR were 60 Vbeta and 13 Jbeta primers. The repertoire was sequenced with immunoSEQ multiplex PCR; TCRdb's copy has only in-frame clones and lacks some. The repertoire holds around 210,000 clones, with approximately 78% as singletons. This TCR was sampled from a boy aged 5-17 years in good health and CMV-seronegative. This chain joins TRBV9 and TRBJ1-1, with D uncertain. The sequencing sample was made of PBMCs. The CDR3 bases are TGTGCCAGCAGCGTAGAGGCAGCTAGCATGAACACTGAAGCTTTCTTT. Its translation is CASSVEAASMNTEAFF.